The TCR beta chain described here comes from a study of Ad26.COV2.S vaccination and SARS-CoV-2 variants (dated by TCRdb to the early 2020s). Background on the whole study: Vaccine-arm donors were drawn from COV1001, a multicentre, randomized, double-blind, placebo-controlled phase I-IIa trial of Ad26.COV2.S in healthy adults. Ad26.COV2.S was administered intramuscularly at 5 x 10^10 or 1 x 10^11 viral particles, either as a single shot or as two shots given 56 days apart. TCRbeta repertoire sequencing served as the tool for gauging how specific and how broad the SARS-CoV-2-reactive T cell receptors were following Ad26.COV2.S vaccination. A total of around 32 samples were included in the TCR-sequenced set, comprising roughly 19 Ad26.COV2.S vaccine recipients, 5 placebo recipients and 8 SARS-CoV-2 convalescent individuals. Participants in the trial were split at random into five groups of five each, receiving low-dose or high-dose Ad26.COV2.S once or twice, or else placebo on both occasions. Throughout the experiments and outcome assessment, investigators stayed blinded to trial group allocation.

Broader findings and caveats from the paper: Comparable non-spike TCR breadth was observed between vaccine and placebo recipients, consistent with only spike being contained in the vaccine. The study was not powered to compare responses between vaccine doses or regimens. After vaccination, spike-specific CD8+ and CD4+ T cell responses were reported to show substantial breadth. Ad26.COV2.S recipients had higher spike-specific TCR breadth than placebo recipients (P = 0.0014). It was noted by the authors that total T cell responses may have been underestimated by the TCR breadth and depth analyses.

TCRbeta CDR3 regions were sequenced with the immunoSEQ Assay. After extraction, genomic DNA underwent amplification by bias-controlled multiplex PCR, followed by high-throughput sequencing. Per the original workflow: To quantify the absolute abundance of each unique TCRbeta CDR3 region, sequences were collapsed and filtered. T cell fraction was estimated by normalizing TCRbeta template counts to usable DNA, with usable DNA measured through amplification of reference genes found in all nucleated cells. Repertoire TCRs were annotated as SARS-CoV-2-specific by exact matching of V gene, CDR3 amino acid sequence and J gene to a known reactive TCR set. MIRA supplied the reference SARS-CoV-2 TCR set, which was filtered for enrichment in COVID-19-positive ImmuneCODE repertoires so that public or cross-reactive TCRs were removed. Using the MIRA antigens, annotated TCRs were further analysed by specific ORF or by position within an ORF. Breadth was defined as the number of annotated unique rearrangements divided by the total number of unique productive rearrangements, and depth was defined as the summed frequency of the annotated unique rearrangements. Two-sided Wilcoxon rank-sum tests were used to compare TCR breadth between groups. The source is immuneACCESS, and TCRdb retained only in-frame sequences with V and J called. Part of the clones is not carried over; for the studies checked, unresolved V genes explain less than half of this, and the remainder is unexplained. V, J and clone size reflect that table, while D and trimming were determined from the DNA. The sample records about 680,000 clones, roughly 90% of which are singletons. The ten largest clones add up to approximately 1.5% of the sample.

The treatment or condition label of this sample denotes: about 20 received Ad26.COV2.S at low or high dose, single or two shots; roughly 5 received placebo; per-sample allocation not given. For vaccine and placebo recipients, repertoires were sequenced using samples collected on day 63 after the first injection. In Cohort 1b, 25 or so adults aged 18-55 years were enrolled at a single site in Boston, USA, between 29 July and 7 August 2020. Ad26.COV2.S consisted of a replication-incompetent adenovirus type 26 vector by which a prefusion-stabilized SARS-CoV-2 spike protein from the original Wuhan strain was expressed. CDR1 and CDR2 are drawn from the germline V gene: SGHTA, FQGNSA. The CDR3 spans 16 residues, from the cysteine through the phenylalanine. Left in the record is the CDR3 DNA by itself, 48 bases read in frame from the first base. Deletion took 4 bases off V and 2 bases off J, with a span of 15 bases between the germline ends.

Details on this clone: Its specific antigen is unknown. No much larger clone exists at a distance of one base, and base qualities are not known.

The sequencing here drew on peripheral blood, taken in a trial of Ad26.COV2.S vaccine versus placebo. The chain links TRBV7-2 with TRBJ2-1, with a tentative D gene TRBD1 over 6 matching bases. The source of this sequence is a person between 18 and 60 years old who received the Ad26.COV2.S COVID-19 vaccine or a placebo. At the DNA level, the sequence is TGTGCCAGCAGCTCCCTCGGACAGACGGCCTACAATGAGCAGTTCTTC. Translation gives CASSSLGQTAYNEQFF. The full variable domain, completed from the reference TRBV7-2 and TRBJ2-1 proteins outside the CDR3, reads GAGVSQSPSNKVTEKGKDVELRCDPISGHTALYWYRQSLGQGLEFLIYFQGNSAPDKSGLPSDRFSAERTGGSVSTLTIQRTQQEDSAVYLCASSSLGQTAYNEQFFGPGTRLTVL.